This paragraph covers one TCR beta chain sequence. Germline CDR1 MDHEN, CDR2 SYDVKM. The trim removed 1 base at V and 6 bases at J, leaving 7 bases unmatched. This CDR3 spans 16 amino acids. The data were produced by immunoSEQ multiplex PCR, yet TCRdb's version contains in-frame clones alone and is incomplete. The repertoire holds about 90,000 clones, with over 85% as singletons. The source of the sample is a study of control samples from healthy donors and cancer patients. The sequenced sample consisted of blood. The rearrangement uses TRBV28 and TRBJ2-7; the match to TRBD2 covers 12 bases. The TCR originated in a woman aged 25 to 45 in good health. The chain's CDR3 is CASSLSTSGSFREQYF. The CDR3 DNA sequence: TGTGCCAGCAGTTTATCGACTAGCGGGAGCTTCCGCGAGCAGTACTTC.